A single sample is the source of the 23 T cell receptor beta chains below, sequenced in a study of blood T cell repertoires in COVID-19. The assay was immunoSEQ multiplex PCR, and TCRdb's table has in-frame clones only and misses some. The sample records hundreds of thousands of clones, around 83% being singletons. The sequenced sample was peripheral blood. The receptors come from a man aged 80 or over with acute or convalescent COVID-19.

This chain connects TRBV30 to TRBJ1-6, with 8 bases matching TRBD1. This CDR3 spans 14 amino acids. The junction had 9 bases not matched to a gene; V was cut back by 4 bases and J by 10 bases. Looked up from germline, CDR1 is GTSNPN and CDR2 is SVGIG (reference sequence). CDR3 sequence: CAWTTGGLGSPLHF. The CDR3 DNA is TGTGCCTGGACTACAGGGGGGCTAGGGTCACCCCTCCACTTT.

This clone turned up a few times. In DNA form, the CDR3 reads TGTGCCACCAGGGGCGAGTTGAGGGTGGATGAAAAACTGTTTTTT. It codes for CATRGELRVDEKLFF. The V gene is TRBV24-1, the J gene TRBJ1-4; the D is unclear. V lost 7 bases to trimming and J lost 6 bases, with 17 bases between them. This CDR3 is built from 15 residues. Germline V lookup: CDR1 KGHDR, CDR2 SFDVKD.

This chain connects TRBV19 to TRBJ2-1, with D possibly being TRBD2 (5 bases). CDR1 is LNHDA and CDR2 is SQIVND in the germline V gene (reference sequence). V was trimmed by 3 bases and J by 8 bases, leaving 11 bases between them. The CDR3 contains 13 residues. The CDR3: CASSMKRMDEQFF. DNA for the CDR3: TGTGCCAGTAGTATGAAGCGGATGGATGAGCAGTTCTTC.

The V gene is TRBV15, the J gene TRBJ2-2, with TRBD1 matching 8 bases. Germline CDR1 and CDR2: LNHNV and YYDKDF (reference sequence). The CDR3 contains 15 residues. V trimming: 4 bases; J trimming: 2 bases; junction bases outside the gene matches: 3. CDR3 protein: CATSTGGLNTGELFF. The CDR3 bases are TGTGCCACCAGCACAGGGGGCCTAAACACCGGGGAGCTGTTTTTT.

This rearrangement joins TRBV18 to TRBJ2-3; 10 bases line up with TRBD1. There are 14 residues in the CDR3. The junction had 6 bases not matched to a gene; V was cut back by 8 bases and J by 4 bases. Germline V CDR1 and CDR2: KGHSH, LQKENI. The CDR3 loop reads CASTPGQGPDTQYF. CDR3 bases: TGTGCCAGCACCCCGGGACAGGGGCCAGATACGCAGTATTTT.

The chain couples TRBV2 to TRBJ1-4; 7 nucleotides agree with TRBD1. After removal of 6 bases from V and 7 bases from J, the junction contained 11 bases not matched to a gene. Germline V gives CDR1 SNHLY, CDR2 FYNNEI. The CDR3 consists of 15 residues. CDR3 sequence reads: CASSPQGRVSEKLFF. The CDR3 nucleotides are TGTGCCAGCAGCCCACAGGGGCGTGTTAGTGAAAAACTGTTTTTT. The whole variable domain, filled in from reference TRBV2 and TRBJ1-4, reads EPEVTQTPSHQVTQMGQEVILRCVPISNHLYFYWYRQILGQKVEFLVSFYNNEISEKSEIFDDQFSVERPDGSNFTLKIRSTKLEDSAMYFCASSPQGRVSEKLFFGSGTQLSVL.

This rearrangement joins TRBV18 to TRBJ1-3; 8 nucleotides match TRBD1. The CDR3 covers 15 residues. CDR1 and CDR2 from the germline V gene are KGHSH and LQKENI. The ends lost 5 bases at V and 0 bases at J; junction bases unmatched: 3. The CDR3 loop is CASSSGQGSGNTIYF. CDR3 in DNA: TGTGCCAGCTCATCAGGACAGGGCTCTGGAAACACCATATATTTT.

Note on this clone: The sample has other DNA sequences that encode this CDR3 too. V gene TRBV5-1 combines with J gene TRBJ1-5; 8 nucleotides align to TRBD1. Germline V gene sequence: CDR1 SGHRS, CDR2 YFSETQ. This CDR3 spans 15 amino acids. V gave up 2 bases and J gave up 3 bases; unmatched junction bases: 4. The DNA of the CDR3 is TGCGCCAGCAGCTTAGGGACAGGAGTCAATCAGCCCCAGCATTTT. Protein product: CASSLGTGVNQPQHF.

The genes are TRBV27 and TRBJ2-7, with TRBD2 matching over 8 bases. V was pared by 5 bases and J by 2 bases, with 2 bases of the junction left unmatched. The CDR3 totals 13 residues. The germline CDR1 and CDR2 sequences are MNHEY and SMNVEV (reference sequence). The DNA for the CDR3 is TGTGCCAGCAGTCGGGGGGGTGCCTACGAGCAGTACTTC. Translating it yields CASSRGGAYEQYF.

The rearrangement uses TRBV2 and TRBJ2-1; 9 bases are a match to TRBD2. CDR1 is SNHLY, CDR2 FYNNEI, per germline. This CDR3 has 14 residues. V shed 9 bases and J 2 bases; nucleotides not matched to a gene: 5. The CDR3 here is CASSAGGTYNEQFF. The CDR3 region has the DNA TGTGCCAGTTCAGCGGGAGGCACCTACAATGAGCAGTTCTTC. The whole variable domain, filled in from reference TRBV2 and TRBJ2-1, reads EPEVTQTPSHQVTQMGQEVILRCVPISNHLYFYWYRQILGQKVEFLVSFYNNEISEKSEIFDDQFSVERPDGSNFTLKIRSTKLEDSAMYFCASSAGGTYNEQFFGPGTRLTVL.

The chain joins TRBV5-1 to TRBJ1-5; D unclear. The CDR3 has 17 residues. V shed 0 bases and J shed 2 bases, with 15 bases lying between them. The germline V gene has CDR1 SGHRS and CDR2 YFSETQ. CDR3 sequence: CASSLAGDSVGNQPQHF. The CDR3 DNA follows: TGCGCCAGCAGCTTGGCCGGTGATTCTGTGGGCAATCAGCCCCAGCATTTT.

Here the CDR3 reads CASSFRTSPDTQYF. The CDR3 DNA is TGTGCCAGCAGCTTTAGGACTAGCCCAGATACGCAGTATTTT. The chain combines TRBV7-9 with TRBJ2-3, with TRBD2 identical over 8 bases. CDR3 length: 14 residues. The J segment lost 4 bases and the V segment lost 3 bases, leaving 3 bases of the junction unmatched. Per the germline V gene, CDR1 is SEHNR and CDR2 is FQNEAQ (reference sequence).

This clone has only a few counts. The chain is built from TRBV4-2 and TRBJ2-7, with TRBD2 matching 7 bases. The V and J ends lost 3 bases and 6 bases, in that order; junction bases with no gene match: 14. This CDR3 comprises 16 residues. CDR1 and CDR2 (germline): LGHNA, YNFKEQ. The CDR3 DNA reads TGTGCCAGCAGCCACAGAACCGGGACTATCCCCGGCGAGCAGTACTTC. Translating gives CASSHRTGTIPGEQYF.

This chain links TRBV10-2 with TRBJ2-1; D possibly corresponds to TRBD2 (7 bases). V lost 8 bases and J lost 7, with 12 bases in between. This CDR3 spans 12 amino acids. The germline gives CDR1 WSHSY, CDR2 SAAADI. Here the CDR3 reads CASSRGGNEQFF. The CDR3, as DNA: TGCGCCAGCTCGAGGGGGGGGAATGAGCAGTTCTTC.

The chain recombines TRBV9 with TRBJ1-1; D call uncertain. Germline loops: CDR1 SGDLS, CDR2 YYNGEE. This CDR3 region has 13 residues. V was pared by 0 bases and J by 1 base, with 4 bases between. Here the CDR3 DNA reads TGTGCCAGCAGCGTAGCACAGAACACTGAAGCTTTCTTT. This translates into CASSVAQNTEAFF.

The gene calls are TRBV11-1 and TRBJ2-7; TRBD1 aligns across 7 bases. The CDR3 extends over 13 amino acids. V trimming: 5 bases; J trimming: 3 bases; junction bases outside the gene matches: 4. The germline CDR1 and CDR2 sequences are SGHAT and FQDESV (reference sequence). In nucleotides, the CDR3 is TGTGCCAGCAGCCTTGGGACAGTCTACGAGCAGTACTTC. Translated, it gives CASSLGTVYEQYF.

This clone was counted a few times. This chain uses TRBV12-2 with TRBJ2-7; no check of the table's D call, TRBD1, against the DNA was made. TRBV12-2 is shown as a pseudogene. This CDR3 has 14 residues. The CDR3 loop reads CASRFDRAVYEQYF. CDR3 bases: TGTGCAAGTCGCTTCGACAGGGCGGTTTACGAGCAGTACTTC.

This chain connects TRBV5-1 to TRBJ2-1; 7 bases fit TRBD2. The CDR3 length is 16 residues. V lost 3 bases and J lost 3; bases outside the gene matches: 9. From germline, CDR1 is SGHRS and CDR2 YFSETQ. CDR3 sequence (DNA): TGCGCCAGCAGCTCCTTAAGCGGGGTTGGCTACAATGAGCAGTTCTTC. Protein sequence: CASSSLSGVGYNEQFF.

CDR3 sequence: CASSLAGTGFYGYTF. The DNA of the CDR3 is TGTGCCAGCAGCTTGGCAGGGACAGGGTTCTATGGCTACACCTTC. The gene calls are TRBV5-4 and TRBJ1-2; 9 bases are shared with TRBD1. The V gene's germline CDR1 is SGHNT and CDR2 YYREEE (reference sequence). The CDR3 extends over 15 amino acids. After removal of 0 bases from V and 4 bases from J, the junction contained 4 bases not matched to a gene.

V usage is TRBV30 and J usage is TRBJ2-2; a weak D match, TRBD1 (5 bases). The CDR3 runs to 15 residues. Germline V CDR1 and CDR2: GTSNPN, SVGIG (reference sequence). Trimming removed 0 bases at V and 5 bases at J, with 13 bases between. CDR3 bases: TGTGCCTGGAGTGTAAGGGGTGGTTGGACCGGGGAGCTGTTTTTT. It translates to CAWSVRGGWTGELFF.

The chain recombines TRBV11-2 with TRBJ1-5, with D possibly being TRBD1 (6 bases). Germline V gives CDR1 SGHAT, CDR2 FQNNGV. V was trimmed by 2 bases and J by 2 bases, leaving 13 bases between them. There are 16 residues in the CDR3. The CDR3, as DNA: TGTGCCAGCAGCTTAATGCCTGGGGGCCGCAATCAGCCCCAGCATTTT. It yields the protein CASSLMPGGRNQPQHF.

V usage is TRBV7-2 and J usage is TRBJ2-1; weak D call: TRBD1 (6 bases). There are 18 residues in the CDR3. The V end was cut by 1 base, the J end by 0 bases, with 16 bases between. CDR1 and CDR2 from the germline V gene are SGHTA and FQGNSA. The CDR3 reads CASSLGRNDRSSYNEQFF. The CDR3 bases are TGTGCCAGCAGCTTAGGACGTAATGACAGGAGCTCCTACAATGAGCAGTTCTTC.

The gene calls are TRBV24-1 and TRBJ2-3; TRBD2 matches 13 bases. The germline gives CDR1 KGHDR, CDR2 SFDVKD. The CDR3 covers 16 residues. The V and J ends lost 3 bases and 1 base, in that order; junction bases with no gene match: 0. The chain's CDR3 is CATSDGLAGGTDTQYF. The CDR3, as DNA: TGTGCCACCAGTGATGGACTAGCGGGGGGCACAGATACGCAGTATTTT.